This T cell receptor (beta chain) was sequenced during a study of cytomegalovirus exposure and HLA in healthy donors. Germline CDR1 reads MNHNY; CDR2 reads SVGAGI (reference sequence). The CDR3 extends over 14 amino acids. The V and J ends lost 2 bases and 4 bases respectively, with 12 bases between them. A multiplex PCR was run with 60 Vbeta primers and 13 Jbeta primers. Only in-frame clones appear in the TCRdb table, and some are missing; sequencing was by immunoSEQ multiplex PCR. The sample consists of fewer than 150,000 clones, 70% to 80% of them appearing once. The receptor was isolated from a man aged 25-40 years in good health and CMV-seronegative. The chain combines TRBV6-6 with TRBJ2-7; possible D gene TRBD1, 6 bases. The specimen was PBMCs. The CDR3 DNA sequence: TGTGCCAGCAGTTACGGGCAGGGGTATTACGAGCAGTACTTC. Protein product: CASSYGQGYYEQYF.